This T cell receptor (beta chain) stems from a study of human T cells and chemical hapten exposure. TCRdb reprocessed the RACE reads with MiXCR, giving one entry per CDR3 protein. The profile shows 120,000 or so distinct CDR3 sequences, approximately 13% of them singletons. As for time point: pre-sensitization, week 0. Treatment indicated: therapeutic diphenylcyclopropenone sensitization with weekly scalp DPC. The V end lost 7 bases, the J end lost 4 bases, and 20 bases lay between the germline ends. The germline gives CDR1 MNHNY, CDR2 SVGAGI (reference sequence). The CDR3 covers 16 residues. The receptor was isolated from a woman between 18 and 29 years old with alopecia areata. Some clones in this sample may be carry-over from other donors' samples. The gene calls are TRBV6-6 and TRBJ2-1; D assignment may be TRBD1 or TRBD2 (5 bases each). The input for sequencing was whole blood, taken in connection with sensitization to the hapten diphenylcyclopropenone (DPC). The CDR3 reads CASKQDTVGNYNEQFF. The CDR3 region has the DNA TGTGCCAGCAAACAGGATACAGTCGGGAATTACAATGAGCAGTTCTTC.